Listed below are T cell receptor beta chains from one sample, sequenced in a study of molecular identifiers for immune sequencing clone quantification. One entry per CDR3 protein results from TCRdb running MiXCR on the PCR reads. Of approximately 500,000 distinct CDR3 sequences listed, 20% to 25% were seen once; the top ten hold about 0.78%. Source material: naive CD8+ T cells from blood, with Jurkat cell RNA spiked in. Receptor source: a human donor in good health. Some libraries in this study had Jurkat cell RNA spiked in. The CDR3 runs from the conserved cysteine through the conserved F or W. The D gene is left open where the match is weak. A clone size is listed for some rows: how often the clone was seen (once, few, many), or a class if it is expanded.

>TRBV20-1|-|many|TRBJ2-6
TGCAGTGCTAGAGGGTTCTCTGGGGCCAACGTCCTGACTTTC
CSARGFSGANVLTF
>TRBV6-5|TRBD1|few|TRBJ1-6
TGTGTCAGCAGCTTAGGACAGGGGTTACGTTCACCCCTCCACTTT
CVSSLGQGLRSPLHF
>TRBV27|-|-|TRBJ2-1
TGTGCCAGCAGTTTAGGCGGGGCCGCCTACAGTGAGCAGTTCTTC
CASSLGGAAYSEQFF
>TRBV27|TRBD2|-|TRBJ2-7
TGTGCCAGCAGTTTCGGACTAGCGGGAGACGAGCAGTACTTC
CASSFGLAGDEQYF
>TRBV13|-|many|TRBJ2-3
TGTGCCAGCAGCTTAAGGGGCTACACAGATACGCAGTATTTT
CASSLRGYTDTQYF
>TRBV5-5|-|few|TRBJ2-5
TGTGCCAGCAGCTTATCATCTTACCAAGAGACCCAGTACTTC
CASSLSSYQETQYF
>TRBV30|TRBD1|few|TRBJ1-5
TGTGCCTGGAGTGTAGGACAGGGGTTAAATCAGCCCCAGCATTTT
CAWSVGQGLNQPQHF
>TRBV20-1|-|few|TRBJ2-2
TGCAGTGCTAGAAAGGGCATAAGCACCGGGGAGCTGTTTTTT
CSARKGISTGELFF
>TRBV11-2|TRBD2|few|TRBJ2-2
TGTGCCAGCAGCTATAGCGGGGCATCTACCGGGGAGCTGTTTTTT
CASSYSGASTGELFF
>TRBV30|TRBD1|many|TRBJ1-1
TGTGCCTGGGGACAGGGGGTAGGAGCTTTCTTT
CAWGQGVGAFF
>TRBV2|-|few|TRBJ2-5
TGTGCCAGCACCTTCAGCCCTTTGGAGACCCAGTACTTC
CASTFSPLETQYF
>TRBV7-9|-|few|TRBJ2-6
TGTGCCAGCAGCTTAGGGGACGTCCACTCTGGGGCCAACGTCCTGACTTTC
CASSLGDVHSGANVLTF
>TRBV21-1|-|many|TRBJ1-4
TGTGCCAGCAGCAAAGAGACAGGGGAGAATGAAAAACTGTTTTTT
CASSKETGENEKLFF
>TRBV18|-|few|TRBJ2-2
TGTGCCAGCTCACCCATGACAGCTACGAACACCGGGGAGCTGTTTTTT
CASSPMTATNTGELFF
>TRBV2|-|few|TRBJ2-5
TGTGCCAGCAATGGACAGATCGGGGAAGAGACCCAGTACTTC
CASNGQIGEETQYF
>TRBV29-1|TRBD1|-|TRBJ1-1
TGCAGCGTTGAGGATGAACAGGGGGTTAGAGAAGCTTTCTTT
CSVEDEQGVREAFF
>TRBV6-2/TRBV6-3|-|-|TRBJ2-1
TGTGCCAGCAGTACCCCTTGGGATGAGCAGTTCTTC
CASSTPWDEQFF
>TRBV19|-|few|TRBJ2-1
TGTGCCAGTAGTATCAACCCTGATGGGTACAATGAGCAGTTCTTC
CASSINPDGYNEQFF
>TRBV20-1|TRBD2|-|TRBJ2-3
TGCAGTGCTAGACCCTGGACTAGCGGGAGCCGGGGGGATACGCAGTATTTT
CSARPWTSGSRGDTQYF
>TRBV18|TRBD1|-|TRBJ1-2
TGTGCCAGCTCCCAAGGGAATCGGGACAGAGACTATGGCTACACCTTC
CASSQGNRDRDYGYTF
>TRBV7-9|-|-|TRBJ2-7
TGTGCCAGCAGCCCTTGGACAGCCTACGAGCAGTACTTC
CASSPWTAYEQYF
>TRBV7-2|-|few|TRBJ2-7
TGTGCCAGCAGCTTCAGGGAGAAGGTCTACGAGCAGTACTTC
CASSFREKVYEQYF
>TRBV12-3/TRBV12-4|-|few|TRBJ1-2
TGTGCCAGCATGCCGGGAGGGGGCTATGGCTACACCTTC
CASMPGGGYGYTF
>TRBV20-1|TRBD2|many|TRBJ2-7
TGCAGTGCTAGAGGGCGGGGGGCCTACGAGCAGTACTTC
CSARGRGAYEQYF
>TRBV30|-|few|TRBJ2-1
TGTGCCTGGAGTGTAACCAGCACCAATGAGCAGTTCTTC
CAWSVTSTNEQFF
>TRBV3-1|-|few|TRBJ2-2
TGTGCCAGCAGCCAAGAGTCGGGGAACACCGGGGAGCTGTTTTTT
CASSQESGNTGELFF